This section outlines one T cell receptor beta chain sequence together with its context. Antigen specificity is unknown. This sample was taken from a study of CXCR3-negative and CXCR3-positive naive CD8 T cells. Whole-study results and caveats: Comparison of naive CXCR3-negative and CXCR3-positive cells revealed similar TRBV-TRBJ usage, while memory cells differed. Both of the naive subsets showed about the same high diversity, but memory CD8+ cells had much less.

Naive CD8+ T cells had a CD45RO-CCR7+CD27+CD95- phenotype. The CDR3 covers 16 residues. The TRB libraries of cDNA were built by UMI-labeled 5' RACE. Using the 5' RACE reads, TCRdb records one entry per CDR3 protein without DNA. The listing contains fewer than 55,000 distinct CDR3 sequences. J is TRBJ2-3 and V is TRBV12-3 or TRBV12-4; TCRdb selects TRBD1, and the lack of DNA leaves this call unchecked. Material: naive CXCR3- CD8+ T cells from blood. As for subset: CD45RO-CCR7+CD27+CD95- naive CD8+ T cells lacking CXCR3 (TNR3-). This clonotype originated in a human donor in good health. Some clones in this sample may be carry-over from other donors' samples. CDR3 protein: CASSLAGGPGTDTQYF.